The 9 T cell receptor beta chains below come from one sample, sequenced in a study of blood T cells in healthy people across ages. A second 7 to 11 cycle PCR used barcoded and J-beta primers. TCRdb processed the 5' RACE reads anew with MiXCR; each CDR3 protein has one entry. The table records hundreds of thousands of distinct CDR3 sequences, about 54% of them present only once. The sequenced sample consisted of blood. The source is a man aged 60 to 75 in good health.

J is TRBJ1-1 and V is TRBV6-6; D is undetermined. V lost 5 bases and J lost 5, with 15 bases in between. This CDR3 region has 14 residues. Germline V gene data show CDR1 as MNHNY and CDR2 as SVGAGI (reference sequence). CDR3 residues: CASSPGFTGTEAFF. CDR3 nucleotide sequence: TGTGCCAGCAGTCCAGGCTTTACGGGGACTGAAGCTTTCTTT.

The genes are TRBV12-3 or TRBV12-4 and TRBJ1-1; TRBD1 is a possible D gene (5 bases). Trimming took off 7 bases at V and 6 bases at J, with 18 bases between the two ends. This CDR3 has 14 amino acids. CDR3 region: CASIDSPGIAEAFF. The DNA for the CDR3 is TGTGCCAGCATCGATAGCCCAGGGATCGCTGAAGCTTTCTTT.

This clonotype was seen a single time. V is TRBV7-2 and J is TRBJ2-7; 13 bases are shared with TRBD2. The DNA matches TRBJ2-5 better at its end, which makes the J call doubtful. The CDR3 is 17 amino acids. Germline CDR1 reads SGHTA; CDR2 reads FQGNSA. The CDR3 DNA reads as TGTGCCAGCAGCTCGACAACTAGCGGGGGGGCTGGAGAGACCCAGTACTTC. Encoded protein: CASSSTTSGGAGETQYF.

This chain uses TRBV7-2 with TRBJ2-1, with D possibly TRBD1 on 5 matching bases. The DNA matches TRBJ2-7 better at its end, which makes the J call doubtful. The CDR3 runs 15 residues. Per germline, CDR1 SGHTA and CDR2 FQGNSA. The CDR3 protein is CASSLAGAAYNEQYF. CDR3 sequence (DNA): TGTGCCAGCAGCTTAGCAGGGGCGGCCTACAATGAGCAGTACTTC.

This clonotype appeared a few times. This rearrangement joins TRBV9 to TRBJ2-1; D is tentatively TRBD1 or TRBD2 (5 bases each). The CDR3 consists of 14 residues. Trimming took off 3 bases at V and 4 bases at J, with 11 bases between the two ends. Germline loops: CDR1 SGDLS, CDR2 YYNGEE. The CDR3 DNA sequence: TGTGCCAGCAGCGCCGGGACGGGATACAATGAGCAGTTCTTC. It is translated as CASSAGTGYNEQFF.

This clonotype showed up many times. V usage is TRBV4-1 and J usage is TRBJ2-5; D is possibly TRBD1 (5 bases). The V end was cut by 4 bases, the J end by 1 base, with 13 bases between. The germline gives CDR1 MGHRA, CDR2 YSYEKL. The CDR3 totals 15 residues. In nucleotides, the CDR3 is TGCGCCAGCAGCCGCGTCAGGGTGCTCCAAGAGACCCAGTACTTC. Translating gives CASSRVRVLQETQYF.

This chain joins TRBV20-1 and TRBJ1-1; D unresolved. The CDR3 contains 12 residues. Trimming pared 2 bases from V and 8 bases from J, leaving 12 bases between. Germline V lookup: CDR1 DFQATT, CDR2 SNEGSKA (reference sequence). CDR3 sequence reads: CSARSPELEAFF. The CDR3 nucleotides read TGCAGTGCTAGATCGCCCGAACTGGAAGCTTTCTTT.

CDR3 coding DNA: TGTGCCAGCTCACCGGTCAGGGAGGAGACCCAGTACTTC. Amino acids: CASSPVREETQYF. The chain is built from TRBV18 and TRBJ2-5; the D call may be TRBD1 or TRBD2 (5 bases each). The CDR3 is 13 residues long. With 3 bases removed from V and 5 bases from J, the gap between germline ends came to 10 bases. The germline gives CDR1 KGHSH, CDR2 LQKENI.

This clonotype was picked up a small number of times. The chain joins TRBV10-3 to TRBJ1-2; D may be TRBD1 (6 bases). The CDR3 length is 16 residues. Trimming removed 2 bases at V and 2 bases at J, with 15 bases between. Germline V gene data show CDR1 as ENHRY and CDR2 as SYGVKD. CDR3 sequence: CAISERGGTGNYGYTF. The CDR3 DNA reads TGTGCCATCAGTGAGCGAGGAGGTACAGGGAACTATGGCTACACCTTC.